The present T cell receptor (beta chain) was sequenced within a study of blood T cell repertoires in COVID-19. Study details: Sources were T cells, B-cell-depleted T cells, or PBMCs; the material itself was cDNA or gDNA.

After removal of 0 bases from V and 6 bases from J, the junction contained 2 bases not matched to a gene. This CDR3 is built from 13 residues. The germline CDR1 and CDR2 sequences are SGHDT and YYEEEE. Produced via immunoSEQ multiplex PCR; TCRdb's table is partial and in-frame only. This sample has approximately 330,000 clones; 80% to 90% occur once, and the top ten carry just over 9.5%. V is TRBV5-6 and J is TRBJ1-2, with 7 bases lining up with TRBD1. The sequenced sample was peripheral blood. This TCR came from a man in his thirties or forties with COVID-19, enrolled during active disease. The CDR3 is CASSLGTGNGYTF. The CDR3 nucleotides read TGTGCCAGCAGCTTGGGGACAGGAAATGGCTACACCTTC.